These 22 T cell receptor beta chains came from one sample sequenced in a study of molecular identifiers for immune sequencing clone quantification. TCRdb independently ran MiXCR on the PCR reads; one entry per CDR3 protein. The table records approximately 630,000 distinct CDR3 sequences, about 25% of them present only once. Sequencing input: naive CD8+ T cells from blood, with Jurkat cell RNA spiked in. Subset in this sample: FACS-sorted CD8+CD4-CCR7+CD45RA+ naive T cells. These receptor sequences come from a human donor in good health. Some libraries in this study had Jurkat cell RNA spiked in.

As regards this clonotype: One end of the junction fails to match germline, which may point to a read error. This chain connects TRBV7-9 to TRBJ1-5; D gene unclear. This CDR3 is built from 12 residues. Germline CDR1 SEHNR, CDR2 FQNEAQ (reference sequence). The CDR3 coding sequence is TGTGCCAGCAGCCTGGGGAATCAGCCCCGGCATTTT. It is translated as CASSLGNQPRHF.

The chain uses TRBV4-3 and TRBJ2-5; tentative D call: TRBD1 (5 bases). Germline CDR1 LGHNA, CDR2 YSLEER. CDR3 length: 15 amino acids. V was pared by 5 bases and J by 3 bases, with 16 bases between. As DNA, the CDR3 is TGCGCCAGCAGCGCTGGGGCAGGGTTGAAAGAGACCCAGTACTTC. This encodes CASSAGAGLKETQYF.

This clonotype was observed many times. The chain couples TRBV20-1 to TRBJ2-7, with 8 bases aligning to TRBD2. Germline lookup yields CDR1 DFQATT and CDR2 SNEGSKA (reference sequence). The V segment lost 4 bases and the J segment 1 base; nucleotides outside the gene matches: 3. The CDR3 length is 13 residues. The CDR3 sequence is CSANGLASYEQYF. The CDR3 nucleotides read TGCAGTGCTAACGGACTAGCATCCTACGAGCAGTACTTC.

Turning to this clonotype: Since a much larger clone is just one base distant, this may be a read error. The chain recombines TRBV4-1 with TRBJ1-4, with D possibly being TRBD1 (5 bases). Germline V gene sequence: CDR1 MGHRA, CDR2 YSYEKL. There are 13 residues in the CDR3. V was clipped by 4 bases and J by 11 bases, with 14 bases between them. CDR3 sequence: CASSRVGPGKLFF. The CDR3 coding sequence is TGCGCCAGCAGCCGAGTTGGACCAGGGAAACTGTTTTTT.

The J gene is TRBJ1-5, the V gene TRBV24-1, with D tentatively TRBD1 (6 bases). The CDR3 has 18 residues. V gave up 6 bases and J gave up 0 bases, with 20 bases separating them. Germline V gene data show CDR1 as KGHDR and CDR2 as SFDVKD. The DNA of the CDR3 is TGTGCCACCAGTAGTTCGCAGGGGCCTGTTTATAGCAATCAGCCCCAGCATTTT. It codes for CATSSSQGPVYSNQPQHF.

With regard to this clonotype: A much larger clone lies one base from this, so it may be a read error. The chain has TRBV7-9 and TRBJ2-3; D is ambiguous. The germline CDR1 and CDR2 sequences are SEHNR and FQNEAQ (reference sequence). This CDR3 spans 15 amino acids. The CDR3 sequence is CAGSYELKGTDTQYF. The CDR3 region has the DNA TGTGCCGGCAGCTACGAACTAAAAGGGACAGATACGCAGTATTTT. Full variable domain (outside the CDR3, taken from reference TRBV7-9 and TRBJ2-3): DTGVSQNPRHKITKRGQNVTFRCDPISEHNRLYWYRQTLGQGPEFLTYFQNEAQLEKSRLLSDRFSAERPKGSFSTLEIQRTEQGDSAMYLCAGSYELKGTDTQYFGPGTRLTVL.

At least ten counts were recorded for this clonotype. V and J are TRBV6-6 and TRBJ2-7; maybe TRBD1 (6 bases). The CDR3 is 15 residues long. Looked up from germline, CDR1 is MNHNY and CDR2 is SVGAGI (reference sequence). The germline V and J ends were trimmed by 0 bases and 4 bases, with 13 bases remaining between them. The CDR3 DNA follows: TGTGCCAGCAGTTACTCGACCGGGACACAATACGAGCAGTACTTC. Translation gives CASSYSTGTQYEQYF.

This rearrangement joins TRBV4-3 to TRBJ1-3; TRBD1 matches at 7 bases. Germline CDR1 and CDR2: LGHNA and YSLEER. This CDR3 region has 15 residues. The junction had 3 bases not matched to a gene; V was cut back by 1 base and J by 3 bases. The CDR3 bases are TGCGCCAGCAGCCAAGCACAGGGGCTTGGAAACACCATATATTTT. Translated, it gives CASSQAQGLGNTIYF.

V is TRBV9 and J is TRBJ2-3; weak D call: TRBD2 (6 bases). Trimming removed 4 bases at V and 6 bases at J, with 18 bases between. The CDR3 totals 15 residues. The germline CDR1 and CDR2 sequences are SGDLS and YYNGEE. The CDR3 loop is CASSSRDWTGDTQYF. For the CDR3, the DNA is TGTGCCAGCAGCTCCAGGGACTGGACCGGGGATACGCAGTATTTT. The variable domain in full, with the rest retrieved from reference TRBV9 and TRBJ2-3, is DSGVTQTPKHLITATGQRVTLRCSPRSGDLSVYWYQQSLDQGLQFLIQYYNGEERAKGNILERFSAQQFPDLHSELNLSSLELGDSALYFCASSSRDWTGDTQYFGPGTRLTVL.

The rearrangement links TRBV6-5 to TRBJ1-1; D gene ambiguous. V shed 2 bases and J shed 0 bases, with 7 bases lying between them. This CDR3 contains 14 residues. Germline V gene sequence: CDR1 MNHEY, CDR2 SVGAGI. The CDR3 nucleotides read TGTGCCAGCAGTTACGGACTTCTGAACACTGAAGCTTTCTTT. It is translated as CASSYGLLNTEAFF.

The chain couples TRBV28 to TRBJ2-3, with 8 bases lining up with TRBD1. The CDR3 totals 13 residues. Germline V gene sequence: CDR1 MDHEN, CDR2 SYDVKM. Germline trimming cut 11 bases from V and 2 bases from J; bases unmatched to any gene: 6. CDR3 nucleotides: TGTGCCCTCCAGGGGGCACCCACAGATACGCAGTATTTT. Amino acid sequence: CALQGAPTDTQYF.

This clonotype was seen only once. The rearrangement links TRBV30 to TRBJ2-7; D not resolved. The V gene's germline CDR1 is GTSNPN and CDR2 SVGIG (reference sequence). The V and J ends lost 0 bases and 8 bases respectively, with 8 bases between them. The CDR3 sequence is 11 residues long. In nucleotides, the CDR3 is TGTGCCTGGAGTGTCGCATACAAGCAGTACTTC. Amino acids: CAWSVAYKQYF.

This clonotype was counted between two and nine times. This chain uses TRBV9 with TRBJ2-3, with TRBD2 matching over 12 bases. The V gene end was trimmed by 0 bases and the J gene end by 4 bases; junction bases not matched to a gene: 3. The CDR3 length is 16 residues. The germline V gene encodes CDR1 SGDLS and CDR2 YYNGEE. CDR3 nucleotide sequence: TGTGCCAGCAGCGTAGGGACTAGCGGGACTTCAGATACGCAGTATTTT. It is translated as CASSVGTSGTSDTQYF.

The chain has TRBV9 and TRBJ1-1; TRBD1 might be the D (5 bases). This CDR3 comprises 17 residues. CDR1 and CDR2 from the germline V gene are SGDLS and YYNGEE. Trimming took off 0 bases at V and 8 bases at J, with 23 bases between the two ends. The CDR3 protein is CASSVGAGNGMSTEAFF. CDR3 bases: TGTGCCAGCAGCGTAGGGGCAGGGAACGGGATGAGCACGGAAGCTTTCTTT.

Concerning this clonotype itself: The junction shows a germline mismatch at one end, possibly a read error. The chain is built from TRBV29-1 and TRBJ2-7; D is possibly TRBD1 (5 bases). From germline, CDR1 is SQVTM and CDR2 ANQGSEA. This CDR3 region has 13 residues. The CDR3: CSVEGPGSYEQCF. For the CDR3, the DNA is TGCAGCGTTGAAGGTCCAGGGTCCTACGAGCAGTGCTTC.

The chain is built from TRBV5-1 and TRBJ2-1, with 16 bases lining up with TRBD2. Germline V gives CDR1 SGHRS, CDR2 YFSETQ. V lost 4 bases to trimming and J lost 4 bases; unmatched junction nucleotides: 8. CDR3 length: 18 amino acids. As DNA, the CDR3 is TGCGCCAGCAGCGATCCGGGACTAGCGGGAGGGTCGTACAATGAGCAGTTCTTC. Translation gives CASSDPGLAGGSYNEQFF.

This clonotype came up a few times. The chain links TRBV6-2 or TRBV6-3 to TRBJ1-4; 7 bases agree with TRBD1. CDR3 size: 15 residues. The junction had 10 bases not matched to a gene; V was cut back by 6 bases and J by 6 bases. CDR1 and CDR2 (germline): MNHEY, SVGEGT. For the CDR3, the DNA is TGTGCCAGCAGCCCCGACAGGGAGAAATATGAAAAACTGTTTTTT. It specifies CASSPDREKYEKLFF.

Many counts were recorded for this clonotype. CDR3 loop: CASSQEGQGGLQPQHF. CDR3 sequence (DNA): TGCGCCAGCAGCCAAGAAGGACAGGGAGGGCTTCAGCCCCAGCATTTT. This chain connects TRBV4-1 to TRBJ1-5; 8 bases map to TRBD1. CDR1 MGHRA and CDR2 YSYEKL come from the germline V gene. V lost 0 bases, J lost 6 bases, and 7 bases stayed unmatched. CDR3 length equals 16 residues.

Turning to this clonotype: A much larger clone sits a single nucleotide away, making a read error possible. The chain recombines TRBV4-3 with TRBJ2-7; D is perhaps TRBD1 (5 bases). V was clipped by 0 bases and J by 2 bases, with 20 bases between them. Germline assignment: CDR1 LGHNA and CDR2 YSLEER. The CDR3 covers 18 residues. CDR3 bases: TGCGCCAGCAGCCAAGATCTATATTCGAAGGGGCAGGCCTACGAGCAGTACTTC. Amino acids: CASSQDLYSKGQAYEQYF.

Worth noting for this clonotype: Just one base apart from a much larger clone, this may be a read error. The chain recombines TRBV12-3 or TRBV12-4 with TRBJ2-5; unclear D gene. The V end was cut by 2 bases, the J end by 2 bases, with 9 bases between. The CDR3 is made up of 14 amino acids. The CDR3 DNA reads as TGTGCCAGCAGTTTACAGGCTAGTCAAGAGACCCAGTACTTC. Translating it yields CASSLQASQETQYF.

This clonotype was recorded many times. The chain couples TRBV9 to TRBJ2-3; D remains ambiguous. The germline V and J ends were trimmed by 3 bases and 0 bases, with 8 bases remaining between them. Germline V gives CDR1 SGDLS, CDR2 YYNGEE. The CDR3 consists of 14 residues. The chain's CDR3 is CASSEEKSTDTQYF. CDR3 in DNA: TGTGCCAGCAGCGAGGAAAAGAGCACAGATACGCAGTATTTT.

This clonotype has more than one count but fewer than ten. The chain uses TRBV3-1 and TRBJ2-2; 13 bases map to TRBD2. After removal of 0 bases from V and 4 bases from J, the junction contained 5 bases not matched to a gene. In germline, CDR1 is LGHDT, CDR2 YNNKEL (reference sequence). This CDR3 region has 18 residues. CDR3 protein: CASSQDRGLAGFTGELFF. CDR3 DNA: TGTGCCAGCAGCCAAGATCGGGGACTAGCGGGGTTCACCGGGGAGCTGTTTTTT.